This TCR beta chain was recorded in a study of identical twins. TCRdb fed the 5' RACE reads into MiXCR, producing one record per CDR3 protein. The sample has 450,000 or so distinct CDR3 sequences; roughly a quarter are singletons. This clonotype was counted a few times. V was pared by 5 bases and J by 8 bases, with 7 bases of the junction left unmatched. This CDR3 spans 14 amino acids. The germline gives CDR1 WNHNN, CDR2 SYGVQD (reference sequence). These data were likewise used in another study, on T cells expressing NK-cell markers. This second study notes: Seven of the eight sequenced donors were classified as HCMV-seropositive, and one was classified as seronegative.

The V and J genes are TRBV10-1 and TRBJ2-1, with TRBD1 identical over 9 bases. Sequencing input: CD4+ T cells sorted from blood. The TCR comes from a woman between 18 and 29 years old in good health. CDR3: CASSIRDRAYEQFF. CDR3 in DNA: TGCGCCAGCAGTATCCGGGACAGGGCGTATGAGCAGTTCTTC.